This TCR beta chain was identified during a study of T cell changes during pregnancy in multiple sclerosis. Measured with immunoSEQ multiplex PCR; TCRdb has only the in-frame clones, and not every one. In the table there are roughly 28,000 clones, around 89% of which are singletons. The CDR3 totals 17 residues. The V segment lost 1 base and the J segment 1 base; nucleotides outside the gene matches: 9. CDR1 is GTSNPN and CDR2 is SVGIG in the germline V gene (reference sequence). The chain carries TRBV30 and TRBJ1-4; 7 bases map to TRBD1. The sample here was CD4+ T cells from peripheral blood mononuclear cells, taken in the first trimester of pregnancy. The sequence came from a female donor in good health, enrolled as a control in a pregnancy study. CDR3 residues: CAWSEKTGWGTNEKLFF. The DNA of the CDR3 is TGTGCCTGGAGTGAAAAGACAGGGTGGGGAACTAATGAAAAACTGTTTTTT.